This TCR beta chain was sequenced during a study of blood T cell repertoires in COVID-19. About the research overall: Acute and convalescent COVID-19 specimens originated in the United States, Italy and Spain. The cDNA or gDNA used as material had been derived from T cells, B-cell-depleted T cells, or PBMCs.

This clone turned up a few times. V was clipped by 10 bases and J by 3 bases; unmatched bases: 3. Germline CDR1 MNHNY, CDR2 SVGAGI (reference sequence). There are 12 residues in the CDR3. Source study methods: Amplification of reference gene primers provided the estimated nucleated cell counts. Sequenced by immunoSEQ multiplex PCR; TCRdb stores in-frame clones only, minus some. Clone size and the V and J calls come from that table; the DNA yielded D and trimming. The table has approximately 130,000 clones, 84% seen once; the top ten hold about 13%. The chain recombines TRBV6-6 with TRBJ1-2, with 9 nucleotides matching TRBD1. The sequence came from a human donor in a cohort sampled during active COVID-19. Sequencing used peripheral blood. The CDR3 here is CATRQGDYGYTF. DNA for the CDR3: TGTGCCACTCGACAGGGGGACTATGGCTACACCTTC.